This T cell receptor (beta chain) was identified during a study of CD8+ T cells in alopecia areata. As for this clone: The antigen is unknown.

Stated treatment: oral pan-JAK inhibitor, 5-10 mg twice daily. It was from alopecia areata patients that lesional scalp punch biopsies and peripheral blood were collected. As the sequencing template, cDNA was produced by extracting RNA and reverse transcribing it. Repertoires were generated with immunoSEQ multiplex PCR, while TCRdb's copy carries only in-frame clones and drops some. The table records fewer than 150,000 clones, around 58% of them present only once. Trimming took 5 bases from V and 2 from J; bases not matched to a gene: 9. CDR1 is SGHVS, CDR2 FNYEAQ, per germline. The CDR3 totals 15 residues. Regarding the study as a whole: Tofacitinib did not eliminate many expanded lesional clones from scalp or blood. Scalp samples also yield sequences from resident alphabeta T cells of normal skin.

The chain carries TRBV7-6 and TRBJ2-7, with 7 bases lining up with TRBD1. This receptor was taken from a human donor with alopecia areata. The sample in question was CD8+ T cells sorted from blood, obtained at week 4, from a patient treated with tofacitinib. The CDR3 sequence is CASSLGTDFTYEQYF. The CDR3 nucleotides read TGTGCCAGCAGCCTCGGGACAGACTTTACCTACGAGCAGTACTTC.